This is a list of T cell receptor beta chains from one sample in a study of T cell repertoires in cytomegalovirus infection. TCRdb fed the reads into MiXCR, producing one record per CDR3 protein. Found here are over 450,000 distinct CDR3 sequences, roughly 12% of them singletons; the top ten hold more than 8.5%. The sequenced material came from PBMCs. The receptor source for this set is a human donor in good health (CMV status not recorded). Some clones in this sample may be carry-over from other donors' samples. CDR3s include the opening cysteine and the closing phenylalanine or tryptophan. D genes are given only for firm matches. Size is stated for part of the rows, as once, few or many counts, or as a class when the clone is expanded.

abundance: few; d_gene: TRBD1; j_gene: TRBJ2-7; v_gene: TRBV5-6; CDR3nt: TGTGCCAGCCAGGACAGGGAGGACGAGCAGTACTTC; CDR3aa: CASQDREDEQYF
abundance: many; d_gene: -; j_gene: TRBJ1-5; v_gene: TRBV30; CDR3nt: TGTGCCTGGAGTGGGGGGTATCAGGGACGACAGCCCCAGCATTTT; CDR3aa: CAWSGGYQGRQPQHF
abundance: few; d_gene: -; j_gene: TRBJ1-1; v_gene: TRBV3-1; CDR3nt: TGTGCCAGCAGCCGGCCGGCGAACACTGAAGCTTTCTTT; CDR3aa: CASSRPANTEAFF
abundance: many; d_gene: TRBD1; j_gene: TRBJ1-2; v_gene: TRBV7-6; CDR3nt: TGTGCCAGCAGCTTTGATCCGGCCCAAGGGACAGGCTGGGACTATGGCTACACCTTC; CDR3aa: CASSFDPAQGTGWDYGYTF
abundance: few; d_gene: TRBD1; j_gene: TRBJ1-2; v_gene: TRBV7-9; CDR3nt: TGTGCCAGCAGCTTACACGGGCAGGGGGACTATGGCTACACCTTC; CDR3aa: CASSLHGQGDYGYTF
abundance: many; d_gene: TRBD2; j_gene: TRBJ2-1; v_gene: TRBV7-7; CDR3nt: TGTGCTAGCAGCTCATTAGCGGGAGGATTTCCGGGCAATGAGCAGTTCTTC; CDR3aa: CASSSLAGGFPGNEQFF
abundance: few; d_gene: TRBD1; j_gene: TRBJ1-1; v_gene: TRBV6-5; CDR3nt: TGTGCCAGCAGGGCCCCAGGGGGCCTCGACACTGAAGCTTTCTTT; CDR3aa: CASRAPGGLDTEAFF
abundance: many; d_gene: -; j_gene: TRBJ1-5; v_gene: TRBV23-1; CDR3nt: TGCGCCAGCAGTCAACGAACGTCCTGGGGCTTCCATAGCAATCAGCCCCAGCATTTT; CDR3aa: CASSQRTSWGFHSNQPQHF
abundance: few; d_gene: -; j_gene: TRBJ2-5; v_gene: TRBV11-1; CDR3nt: TGTGCCAGCAGCTTACGGGGGGCCATTGAGACCCAGTACTTC; CDR3aa: CASSLRGAIETQYF
abundance: -; d_gene: TRBD1; j_gene: TRBJ2-5; v_gene: TRBV20-1; CDR3nt: TGCAGTGCTCGCCGGACAGGGGAGGCCCAGTACTTC; CDR3aa: CSARRTGEAQYF
abundance: -; d_gene: -; j_gene: TRBJ1-6; v_gene: TRBV5-4; CDR3nt: TGTGCCAGCAGCTTGGAGCCCATAGGGGATTCACCCCTCCACTTT; CDR3aa: CASSLEPIGDSPLHF
abundance: -; d_gene: TRBD1; j_gene: TRBJ1-2; v_gene: TRBV5-6; CDR3nt: TGTGCCAGCAGCTCTATAAACAGGGGGCGCAGCTATGGCTACACCTTC; CDR3aa: CASSSINRGRSYGYTF
abundance: -; d_gene: -; j_gene: TRBJ1-1; v_gene: TRBV18; CDR3nt: TGTGCCAGCTCACCAGGGGCAGGGAACATGAACACTGAAGCTTTCTTT; CDR3aa: CASSPGAGNMNTEAFF
abundance: few; d_gene: TRBD2; j_gene: TRBJ2-4; v_gene: TRBV4-2; CDR3nt: TGTGCCAGCAGCCAGTATACTAGCGGGAATATTCTAGCCAAAAACATTCAGTACTTC; CDR3aa: CASSQYTSGNILAKNIQYF
abundance: few; d_gene: -; j_gene: TRBJ2-7; v_gene: TRBV24-1; CDR3nt: TGTGCCACCAGTGACCCCCGGGACCCCCCCTACGAGCAGTACTTC; CDR3aa: CATSDPRDPPYEQYF
abundance: few; d_gene: -; j_gene: TRBJ2-5; v_gene: TRBV29-1; CDR3nt: TGCAGCCCCCGGATCCAAGAGACCCAGTACTTC; CDR3aa: CSPRIQETQYF
abundance: -; d_gene: -; j_gene: TRBJ2-7; v_gene: TRBV28; CDR3nt: TGTGCCAGCAGTTTATCTACCTCGGAGGGGGCCAGCTACGAGCAGTACTTC; CDR3aa: CASSLSTSEGASYEQYF
abundance: many; d_gene: -; j_gene: TRBJ1-2; v_gene: TRBV19; CDR3nt: TGTGCCAGTAGTCCCACAGCAGCTAACTATGGCTACACCTTC; CDR3aa: CASSPTAANYGYTF
abundance: -; d_gene: TRBD1; j_gene: TRBJ1-6; v_gene: TRBV7-9; CDR3nt: TGTGCCAGCAGCTCCCACGATAAGACAGGGTCGGGATCACCCCTCCACTTT; CDR3aa: CASSSHDKTGSGSPLHF
abundance: many; d_gene: TRBD2; j_gene: TRBJ2-7; v_gene: TRBV12-3/TRBV12-4; CDR3nt: TGTGCCAGCAGTCCCACTAGCGGGAGAGCCGAAGAGCAGTACTTC; CDR3aa: CASSPTSGRAEEQYF
abundance: many; d_gene: -; j_gene: TRBJ2-1; v_gene: TRBV7-3; CDR3nt: TGTGCCAGCAGCCCAGCCGGATTGAGGGGCGAGCAGTTCTTC; CDR3aa: CASSPAGLRGEQFF
abundance: -; d_gene: -; j_gene: TRBJ1-2; v_gene: TRBV7-9; CDR3nt: TGTGCCAGCAGCTTAGCTTCCGGCTACACCTTC; CDR3aa: CASSLASGYTF
abundance: few; d_gene: -; j_gene: TRBJ1-1; v_gene: TRBV20-1; CDR3nt: TGCAGTGCTACTGACAGCCCGCTCCTAATGAACACTGAAGCTTTCTTT; CDR3aa: CSATDSPLLMNTEAFF
abundance: many; d_gene: TRBD1; j_gene: TRBJ2-7; v_gene: TRBV15; CDR3nt: TGTGCCAACGCGGTATTGACAGGGAAGTACTGCTCGTACTTC; CDR3aa: CANAVLTGKYCSYF
abundance: -; d_gene: -; j_gene: TRBJ1-5; v_gene: TRBV4-2; CDR3nt: TGTGCCAGCAGCCAAGAAGGGAGAGACCCTCGGCCCCAGCATTTT; CDR3aa: CASSQEGRDPRPQHF
abundance: -; d_gene: -; j_gene: TRBJ2-1; v_gene: TRBV23-1; CDR3nt: TGCGCCAGCATCCTCAAGGGGTTCCCCTACAATGAGCAGTTCTTC; CDR3aa: CASILKGFPYNEQFF
abundance: many; d_gene: -; j_gene: TRBJ1-2; v_gene: TRBV5-6; CDR3nt: TGTGCCAGCAGCTTGCAGGTGGGCGATGGCTACACCTTC; CDR3aa: CASSLQVGDGYTF
abundance: many; d_gene: TRBD1; j_gene: TRBJ1-2; v_gene: TRBV28; CDR3nt: TGTGCCAGCAGTGAGGGGACAGGATGGTTGTATGGCTACACCTTC; CDR3aa: CASSEGTGWLYGYTF
abundance: many; d_gene: TRBD1; j_gene: TRBJ2-2; v_gene: TRBV27; CDR3nt: TGTGCCAGCAGTTTTGGGACAGGGGATACCGGGGAGCTGTTTTTT; CDR3aa: CASSFGTGDTGELFF
abundance: -; d_gene: -; j_gene: TRBJ2-2; v_gene: TRBV14; CDR3nt: TGTGCCAGCAGCCACGGACATTTCACCGGGGAGCTGTTTTTT; CDR3aa: CASSHGHFTGELFF
abundance: -; d_gene: TRBD2; j_gene: TRBJ2-7; v_gene: TRBV20-1; CDR3nt: TGCAGTGCTAGAGTAGAGGGAGGGCTCGTCAAGCTCGAGCAGTACTTC; CDR3aa: CSARVEGGLVKLEQYF
abundance: many; d_gene: TRBD2; j_gene: TRBJ2-5; v_gene: TRBV7-2; CDR3nt: TGTGCCAGCAGCTCCGGACTAGCGGAAAGCACCCAGTACTTC; CDR3aa: CASSSGLAESTQYF
abundance: few; d_gene: TRBD2; j_gene: TRBJ2-1; v_gene: TRBV20-1; CDR3nt: TGCAGTGCGACGACTAGCGGGAGATTAAATGAGCAGTTCTTC; CDR3aa: CSATTSGRLNEQFF
abundance: many; d_gene: TRBD1; j_gene: TRBJ1-4; v_gene: TRBV6-1; CDR3nt: TGTGCCAGCAGCAGGGACAGCGATAATGAAAAACTGTTTTTT; CDR3aa: CASSRDSDNEKLFF
abundance: -; d_gene: -; j_gene: TRBJ2-1; v_gene: TRBV27; CDR3nt: TGTGCCAGCAGTTCCTACAGGGAGACCTACAATGAGCAGTTCTTC; CDR3aa: CASSSYRETYNEQFF
abundance: many; d_gene: -; j_gene: TRBJ1-1; v_gene: TRBV12-3/TRBV12-4; CDR3nt: TGTGCCAGCAGAAGGGAAATGAACACTGAAGCTTTCTTT; CDR3aa: CASRREMNTEAFF
abundance: many; d_gene: -; j_gene: TRBJ1-2; v_gene: TRBV5-4; CDR3nt: TGTGCCAGCAGCCAGGACCTAACAGGCTATGGCTACACCTTC; CDR3aa: CASSQDLTGYGYTF
abundance: few; d_gene: TRBD2; j_gene: TRBJ2-7; v_gene: TRBV19; CDR3nt: TGTGCCAGTAGTATAGGGACTAGCGGGAGATTCGAGCAGTACTTC; CDR3aa: CASSIGTSGRFEQYF
abundance: -; d_gene: -; j_gene: TRBJ1-2; v_gene: TRBV27; CDR3nt: TGTGCCAGTAGAAGGTCCGGGGGCCATGGCTACACCTTC; CDR3aa: CASRRSGGHGYTF